Shown below are 24 T cell receptor beta chains from a single sample sequenced in a study of blood T cell repertoires in COVID-19. Sequencing used immunoSEQ multiplex PCR; TCRdb keeps in-frame clones, though not all of them. The sample consists of under 300,000 clones, approximately 82% of them appearing once. Sample: peripheral blood. All receptors derive from a man between 35 and 55 years old who had recovered from COVID-19.

The chain has TRBV7-2 and TRBJ1-2; no firm D call. Germline CDR1 SGHTA, CDR2 FQGNSA. This CDR3 has 12 residues. The V gene lost 5 bases and the J gene lost 3 bases, with 7 bases spanning the gap. The CDR3 here is CASSPEYYGYTF. The CDR3 DNA follows: TGTGCCAGCAGCCCAGAATACTATGGCTACACCTTC.

Concerning this clone: Other DNA sequences in this sample translate to the same CDR3. The V call is TRBV29-1, the J call TRBJ2-7, with D perhaps TRBD2 (6 bases). CDR1 SQVTM and CDR2 ANQGSEA come from the germline V gene. The germline V and J ends were trimmed by 4 bases and 1 base, with 8 bases remaining between them. CDR3 length: 12 residues. The CDR3 coding sequence is TGCAGCGTTGGAGGGAGGTCCTACGAGCAGTACTTC. Translation: CSVGGRSYEQYF.

This chain joins TRBV9 and TRBJ2-5; 8 bases are a match to TRBD2. CDR1 SGDLS and CDR2 YYNGEE come from the germline V gene. The V and J ends lost 0 bases and 5 bases, in that order; junction bases with no gene match: 9. This CDR3 contains 16 residues. The CDR3 sequence: CASSVAGRGGGETQYF. The DNA for the CDR3 is TGTGCCAGCAGCGTAGCTGGACGGGGGGGAGGCGAGACCCAGTACTTC.

The chain is built from TRBV6-5 and TRBJ2-7, with a possible D match to TRBD2 (5 bases). V was cut by 5 bases and J by 2 bases, with 13 bases left in between. This CDR3 contains 14 residues. Germline V CDR1 and CDR2: MNHEY, SVGAGI. The CDR3 reads CASSLRTETYEQYF. Written as DNA, the CDR3 is TGTGCCAGCAGTCTACGGACTGAAACCTACGAGCAGTACTTC.

The chain is built from TRBV11-2 and TRBJ2-3; 10 bases match TRBD2. The CDR3 has 19 amino acids. CDR1 is SGHAT, CDR2 FQNNGV, per germline. The junction had 16 bases not matched to a gene; V was cut back by 7 bases and J by 0 bases. CDR3 bases: TGTGCCAGCACCCCCCGACTCATCATTAGCGGGGGGAGCACAGATACGCAGTATTTT. Amino acid sequence: CASTPRLIISGGSTDTQYF.

This chain connects TRBV21-1 to TRBJ1-1; the table's D gene call, TRBD1, was not cross checked with the DNA. TRBV21-1 is a recognized pseudogene. The CDR3 runs to 18 residues. CDR3 region: CASSRANRDSSLGTEAFF. The CDR3 coding sequence is TGTGCCAGCAGCAGGGCCAACCGGGACAGCTCCTTGGGGACTGAAGCTTTCTTT.

The rearrangement uses TRBV9 and TRBJ2-7, with 10 bases that match TRBD1. V was clipped by 4 bases and J by 2 bases; unmatched bases: 6. Germline CDR1 SGDLS, CDR2 YYNGEE. The CDR3 covers 15 residues. The CDR3 region is CASSTGTGAPYEQYF. DNA for the CDR3: TGTGCCAGCAGCACCGGGACAGGGGCCCCCTACGAGCAGTACTTC.

The rearrangement uses TRBV11-2 and TRBJ2-1; the match to TRBD1 covers 7 bases. CDR1 SGHAT and CDR2 FQNNGV come from the germline V gene. J was trimmed by 2 bases and V by 6 bases; bases with no gene match: 4. The CDR3 length is 14 residues. The CDR3 sequence is CASRGRGTYNEQFF. CDR3 nucleotides: TGTGCCAGCAGGGGCAGGGGGACCTACAATGAGCAGTTCTTC. The full variable domain, in which reference TRBV11-2 and TRBJ2-1 provide the parts outside the CDR3, is EAGVAQSPRYKIIEKRQSVAFWCNPISGHATLYWYQQILGQGPKLLIQFQNNGVVDDSQLPKDRFSAERLKGVDSTLKIQPAKLEDSAVYLCASRGRGTYNEQFFGPGTRLTVL.

The rearrangement uses TRBV12-5 and TRBJ1-6, with D unresolved. Germline loops: CDR1 LGHNT, CDR2 FRNRAP. This CDR3 contains 17 residues. Trimming took off 3 bases at V and 4 bases at J, with 16 bases between the two ends. The CDR3 region is CASGFLPGTSYNSPLHF. DNA of the CDR3: TGTGCTAGTGGTTTTTTGCCAGGCACGAGTTATAATTCACCCCTCCACTTT.

V gene TRBV10-3 combines with J gene TRBJ2-1; TRBD2 matches 11 bases. Germline lookup yields CDR1 ENHRY and CDR2 SYGVKD. The junction had 5 bases not matched to a gene; V was cut back by 6 bases and J by 7 bases. The CDR3 spans 14 residues. The CDR3 region has the DNA TGTGCCATCAGAAATAGCGGGGGGGCGAATGAGCAGTTCTTC. This translates into CAIRNSGGANEQFF.

The chain uses TRBV6-1 and TRBJ1-4; possibly TRBD1 for D (6 bases). Germline V gene sequence: CDR1 MNHNS, CDR2 SASEGT. This CDR3 comprises 11 residues. V lost 3 bases and J lost 17, with 13 bases in between. The chain's CDR3 is CASSEGHVNFF. The CDR3 nucleotides read TGTGCCAGCAGTGAGGGACATGTGAATTTTTTT.

This chain links TRBV12-3 or TRBV12-4 with TRBJ2-5, with D unresolved. The CDR3 covers 11 residues. The ends were cut back, 6 bases at V and 5 bases at J, with 7 bases in the middle. The CDR3 loop reads CASRAAETQYF. In DNA form, the CDR3 reads TGTGCCAGCAGAGCTGCGGAGACCCAGTACTTC.

This sequence joins TRBV5-4 and TRBJ1-2; D call uncertain. The CDR3 is 14 residues long. Between the trimmed V and J ends, which lost 7 bases and 4 bases, there was a span of 17 bases. Per germline, CDR1 SGHNT and CDR2 YYREEE (reference sequence). CDR3 nucleotide sequence: TGTGCCAGCGGCCCCGGGAATCCCGGCTATGGCTACACCTTC. Translating gives CASGPGNPGYGYTF.

The chain joins TRBV11-2 to TRBJ2-5; D unclear. Trimming removed 0 bases at V and 4 bases at J, with 6 bases between. The V gene's germline CDR1 is SGHAT and CDR2 FQNNGV. The CDR3 runs 13 residues. The CDR3 DNA reads as TGTGCCAGCAGCTTAGATTTAGTAGAGACCCAGTACTTC. This sequence encodes CASSLDLVETQYF.

The CDR3 loop reads CASSPLVNEQFF. In DNA, the CDR3 is TGTGCCAGCTCACCACTAGTAAATGAGCAGTTCTTC. The chain carries TRBV18 and TRBJ2-1, with D unresolved. The CDR3 length is 12 residues. V was shortened by 1 base and J by 7 bases, with 5 bases between the two germline ends. Germline lookup yields CDR1 KGHSH and CDR2 LQKENI.

CDR3 bases: TGTGCCAGCTCACCCGGCGGGGGGGTGGTCGAGCAGTACTTC. The encoded protein is CASSPGGGVVEQYF. The chain combines TRBV14 with TRBJ2-7, with 9 bases lining up with TRBD2. Germline values: CDR1 SGHDN, CDR2 FVKESK. Losses at the gene ends were 8 bases for V and 6 bases for J; bases not matched to a gene: 11. This CDR3 spans 14 amino acids.

The chain is built from TRBV5-1 and TRBJ2-7; D may be TRBD1 (6 bases). Trimming took off 4 bases at V and 0 bases at J, with 11 bases between the two ends. CDR1 and CDR2 from the germline V gene are SGHRS and YFSETQ. The CDR3 length is 14 residues. The CDR3 DNA sequence: TGCGCCAGCAGCCTCAGGACAGCCTCCTACGAGCAGTACTTC. Amino acids: CASSLRTASYEQYF.

This clone was picked up one time. The chain couples TRBV12-3 or TRBV12-4 to TRBJ2-7; 7 nucleotides align to TRBD2. This CDR3 has 13 amino acids. V lost 4 bases and J lost 5; bases outside the gene matches: 5. The CDR3 region has the DNA TGTGCCAGCAGTTCTCTAGCGGCGAACGAGCAGTACTTC. Translation: CASSSLAANEQYF.

The chain couples TRBV30 to TRBJ2-5; tentatively, D is TRBD2 (5 bases). Germline-derived CDR1 and CDR2 are GTSNPN and SVGIG (reference sequence). V dropped 0 bases and J dropped 2 bases, with 16 bases sitting between them. The length of the CDR3 is 16 residues. This chain's CDR3 is CAWSVGLARKQETQYF. In DNA form, the CDR3 reads TGTGCCTGGAGTGTAGGGTTAGCGAGGAAGCAAGAGACCCAGTACTTC. The whole variable domain, remainder taken from reference TRBV30 and TRBJ2-5, is SQTIHQWPATLVQPVGSPLSLECTVEGTSNPNLYWYRQAAGRGLQLLFYSVGIGQISSEVPQNLSASRPQDRQFILSSKKLLLSDSGFYLCAWSVGLARKQETQYFGPGTRLLVL.

The chain recombines TRBV4-3 with TRBJ1-1; no definite D call. Germline V gene lookup returns CDR1 LGHNA and CDR2 YSLEER. The CDR3 has 8 amino acids. Trimming pared 10 bases from V and 10 bases from J, leaving 7 bases between. The CDR3 sequence: CAIFPAFF. CDR3 nucleotide sequence: TGCGCCATCTTCCCAGCTTTCTTT.

This chain links TRBV18 with TRBJ2-7, with D perhaps matching TRBD2 (5 bases). The CDR3 has 13 residues. Trimming stripped 3 bases from V and 5 bases from J, with 11 bases between. Germline V gives CDR1 KGHSH, CDR2 LQKENI. DNA of the CDR3: TGTGCCAGCTCACCCCTCTACGGGGACGAGCAGTACTTC. This encodes CASSPLYGDEQYF.

This chain connects TRBV13 to TRBJ2-1; 10 bases map to TRBD2. From germline, CDR1 is PRHDT and CDR2 FYEKMQ (reference sequence). This CDR3 has 15 residues. V was clipped by 5 bases and J by 5 bases; unmatched bases: 6. The CDR3 spells CASSQASGSHNEQFF. CDR3 coding DNA: TGTGCCAGCAGCCAGGCTAGCGGGAGTCACAATGAGCAGTTCTTC.

V and J are TRBV24-1 and TRBJ1-6, with a weak D call TRBD1 (6 bases). V lost 10 bases and J lost 4, with 10 bases in between. The V gene's germline CDR1 is KGHDR and CDR2 SFDVKD. There are 13 residues in the CDR3. This CDR3 reads CATPGHYNSPLHF. CDR3 nucleotides: TGTGCCACACCGGGACATTATAATTCACCCCTCCACTTT.

V gene TRBV6-6 combines with J gene TRBJ1-3; D unresolved. In germline, CDR1 is MNHNY, CDR2 SVGAGI (reference sequence). V gave up 6 bases and J gave up 4 bases, with 7 bases separating them. The CDR3 consists of 12 residues. The CDR3: CASSPTGNTIYF. As DNA, the CDR3 is TGTGCCAGCAGCCCGACAGGAAACACCATATATTTT.